This T cell receptor (beta chain) was identified during a study of T cell responses to AZD1222 COVID-19 vaccine. Points from the study as a whole: Spike-specific TCR breadth rose after two AZD1222 doses, and depth rose as well.

The CDR3 spans 18 residues. Germline V lookup: CDR1 SGHTA, CDR2 FQGNSA. V was cut by 3 bases and J by 4 bases, with 24 bases left in between. This table comes from immunoSEQ multiplex PCR, and its TCRdb copy is limited to in-frame clones, with some not included. Of 100,000 to 150,000 clones in the sample, about nine tenths were seen once. On this clone: Its matching antigen is unknown.

The receptor's source is an adult who received the AZD1222 COVID-19 vaccine. This rearrangement joins TRBV7-2 to TRBJ1-1; maybe TRBD1 (6 bases). The sequencing used peripheral blood, collected 28 days after the second AZD1222 dose. CDR3 coding DNA: TGTGCCAGCAGCTTCGCCTTACAGGGCTCCCGAGGTTTCACTGAAGCTTTCTTT. Amino acid sequence: CASSFALQGSRGFTEAFF. Looking up the rest from reference TRBV7-2 and TRBJ1-1 gives the full variable domain: GAGVSQSPSNKVTEKGKDVELRCDPISGHTALYWYRQSLGQGLEFLIYFQGNSAPDKSGLPSDRFSAERTGGSVSTLTIQRTQQEDSAVYLCASSFALQGSRGFTEAFFGQGTRLTVV.